The rows below give T cell receptor beta chains drawn from one sample of a study of cytomegalovirus exposure and HLA in healthy donors. Using immunoSEQ multiplex PCR, the repertoire was profiled, and TCRdb retains in-frame clones only, with some absent. The data contain 100,000 to 150,000 clones, about a sixth of them singletons. Sequencing was done on a sample of PBMCs. Source of these receptors: a female donor in good health and CMV-seropositive. Both conserved end residues are part of each CDR3. The D gene is left open where the match is weak. Clone sizes are given selectively: once, few, many, or a class where the clone is expanded.

DNA: TGTGCCAGCAGCCCCCTGGGGGGTTGGGAGACCCAGTACTTC
CDR3: CASSPLGGWETQYF
V: TRBV9
D: -
J: TRBJ2-5
size: -

DNA: TGTGCCAGCAACTCGTACGGCCAAGAGACCCAGTACTTC
CDR3: CASNSYGQETQYF
V: TRBV2
D: -
J: TRBJ2-5
size: -

DNA: TGTGCCACCAGCAGAGTCTTCGGGGGATACAATGAGCAGTTCTTC
CDR3: CATSRVFGGYNEQFF
V: TRBV15
D: -
J: TRBJ2-1
size: -

DNA: TGTGCCAGCAGTTCGTACAGGGGTCCGTACGAGCAGTACTTC
CDR3: CASSSYRGPYEQYF
V: TRBV6-1
D: TRBD1
J: TRBJ2-7
size: few

DNA: TGTGCCTGGATCCGCGGGTCTGAAGCTTTCTTT
CDR3: CAWIRGSEAFF
V: TRBV30
D: -
J: TRBJ1-1
size: -

DNA: TGCGCCAGCAGCCAAATCGATCTACTCCCAAAGCCCTACAATGAGCAGTTCTTC
CDR3: CASSQIDLLPKPYNEQFF
V: TRBV4-1
D: -
J: TRBJ2-1
size: -

DNA: TGTGCCAGCTCCCCGGGGGGGGAGGGGGTCGCTGAAGCTTTCTTT
CDR3: CASSPGGEGVAEAFF
V: TRBV21-1
D: -
J: TRBJ1-1
size: -

DNA: TGTGCCAGCAGCTTAGCCCGACAGGGGTTCCAGCCCCAGCATTTT
CDR3: CASSLARQGFQPQHF
V: TRBV7-8
D: TRBD1
J: TRBJ1-5
size: few

DNA: TGTGCCAGCGCCCTACAGCCGACAGGCCTCACAGATACGCAGTATTTT
CDR3: CASALQPTGLTDTQYF
V: TRBV7-6
D: -
J: TRBJ2-3
size: -

DNA: TGTGCCAGCAGCCAACAAAGCAGGACAGGGTCACGGGACTATGGCTACACCTTC
CDR3: CASSQQSRTGSRDYGYTF
V: TRBV4-2
D: TRBD1
J: TRBJ1-2
size: few

DNA: TGTGCCAGCAGTTCTCTAGATTTGGAGACCCAGTACTTC
CDR3: CASSSLDLETQYF
V: TRBV28
D: -
J: TRBJ2-5
size: -

DNA: TGTGCCAGCAGTTTACGCGACAGCACCAACTATGGCTACACCTTC
CDR3: CASSLRDSTNYGYTF
V: TRBV28
D: -
J: TRBJ1-2
size: few